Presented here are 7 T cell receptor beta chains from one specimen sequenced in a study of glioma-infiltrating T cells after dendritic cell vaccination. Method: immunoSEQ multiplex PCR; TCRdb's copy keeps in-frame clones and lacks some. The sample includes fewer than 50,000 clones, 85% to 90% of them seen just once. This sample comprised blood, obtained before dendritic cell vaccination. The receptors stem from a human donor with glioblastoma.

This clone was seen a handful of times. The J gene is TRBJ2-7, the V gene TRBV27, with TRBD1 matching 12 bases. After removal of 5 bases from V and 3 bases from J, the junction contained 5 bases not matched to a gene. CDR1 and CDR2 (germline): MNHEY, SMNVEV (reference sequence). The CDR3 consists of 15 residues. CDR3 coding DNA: TGTGCCAGCAGTCCCTGGGACAGGGGGCGCTACGAGCAGTACTTC. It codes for CASSPWDRGRYEQYF.

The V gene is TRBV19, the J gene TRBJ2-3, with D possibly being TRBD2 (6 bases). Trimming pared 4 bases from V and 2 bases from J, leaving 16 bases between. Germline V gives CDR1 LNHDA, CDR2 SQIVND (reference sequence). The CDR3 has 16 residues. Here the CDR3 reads CASSTQAGLVTDTQYF. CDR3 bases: TGTGCCAGTAGTACCCAAGCGGGTCTCGTCACAGATACGCAGTATTTT.

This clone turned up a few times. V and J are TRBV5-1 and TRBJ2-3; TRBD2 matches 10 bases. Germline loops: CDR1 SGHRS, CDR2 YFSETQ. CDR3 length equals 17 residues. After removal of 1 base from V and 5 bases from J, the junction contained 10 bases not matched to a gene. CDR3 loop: CASSLLASGGAVDTQYF. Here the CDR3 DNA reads TGCGCCAGCAGCTTGTTGGCCAGCGGGGGGGCCGTAGATACGCAGTATTTT.

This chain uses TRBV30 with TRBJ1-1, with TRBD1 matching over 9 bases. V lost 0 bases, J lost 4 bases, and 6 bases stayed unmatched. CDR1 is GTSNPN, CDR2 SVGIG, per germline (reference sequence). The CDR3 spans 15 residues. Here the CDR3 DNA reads TGTGCCTGGAGTGTATGGGACAGGGATTTCACTGAAGCTTTCTTT. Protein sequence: CAWSVWDRDFTEAFF.

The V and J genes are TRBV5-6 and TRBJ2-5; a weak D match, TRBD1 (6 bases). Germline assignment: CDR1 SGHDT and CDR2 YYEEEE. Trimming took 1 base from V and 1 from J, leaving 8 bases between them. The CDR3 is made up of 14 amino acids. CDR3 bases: TGTGCCAGCAGCTTGACAGGGCCCCAAGAGACCCAGTACTTC. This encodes CASSLTGPQETQYF. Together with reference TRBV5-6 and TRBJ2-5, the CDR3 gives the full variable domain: DAGVTQSPTHLIKTRGQQVTLRCSPKSGHDTVSWYQQALGQGPQFIFQYYEEEERQRGNFPDRFSGHQFPNYSSELNVNALLLGDSALYLCASSLTGPQETQYFGPGTRLLVL.

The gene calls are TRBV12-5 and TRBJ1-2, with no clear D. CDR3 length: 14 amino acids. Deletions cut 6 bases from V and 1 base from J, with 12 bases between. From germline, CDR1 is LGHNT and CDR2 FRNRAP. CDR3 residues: CASGVDWVNYGYTF. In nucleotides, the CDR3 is TGTGCTAGTGGGGTTGACTGGGTTAACTATGGCTACACCTTC.

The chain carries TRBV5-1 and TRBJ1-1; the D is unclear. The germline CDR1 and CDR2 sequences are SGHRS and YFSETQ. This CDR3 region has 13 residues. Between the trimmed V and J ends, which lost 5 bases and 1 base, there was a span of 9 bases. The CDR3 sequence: CASRPQSNTEAFF. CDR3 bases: TGCGCCAGCAGACCACAATCGAACACTGAAGCTTTCTTT.